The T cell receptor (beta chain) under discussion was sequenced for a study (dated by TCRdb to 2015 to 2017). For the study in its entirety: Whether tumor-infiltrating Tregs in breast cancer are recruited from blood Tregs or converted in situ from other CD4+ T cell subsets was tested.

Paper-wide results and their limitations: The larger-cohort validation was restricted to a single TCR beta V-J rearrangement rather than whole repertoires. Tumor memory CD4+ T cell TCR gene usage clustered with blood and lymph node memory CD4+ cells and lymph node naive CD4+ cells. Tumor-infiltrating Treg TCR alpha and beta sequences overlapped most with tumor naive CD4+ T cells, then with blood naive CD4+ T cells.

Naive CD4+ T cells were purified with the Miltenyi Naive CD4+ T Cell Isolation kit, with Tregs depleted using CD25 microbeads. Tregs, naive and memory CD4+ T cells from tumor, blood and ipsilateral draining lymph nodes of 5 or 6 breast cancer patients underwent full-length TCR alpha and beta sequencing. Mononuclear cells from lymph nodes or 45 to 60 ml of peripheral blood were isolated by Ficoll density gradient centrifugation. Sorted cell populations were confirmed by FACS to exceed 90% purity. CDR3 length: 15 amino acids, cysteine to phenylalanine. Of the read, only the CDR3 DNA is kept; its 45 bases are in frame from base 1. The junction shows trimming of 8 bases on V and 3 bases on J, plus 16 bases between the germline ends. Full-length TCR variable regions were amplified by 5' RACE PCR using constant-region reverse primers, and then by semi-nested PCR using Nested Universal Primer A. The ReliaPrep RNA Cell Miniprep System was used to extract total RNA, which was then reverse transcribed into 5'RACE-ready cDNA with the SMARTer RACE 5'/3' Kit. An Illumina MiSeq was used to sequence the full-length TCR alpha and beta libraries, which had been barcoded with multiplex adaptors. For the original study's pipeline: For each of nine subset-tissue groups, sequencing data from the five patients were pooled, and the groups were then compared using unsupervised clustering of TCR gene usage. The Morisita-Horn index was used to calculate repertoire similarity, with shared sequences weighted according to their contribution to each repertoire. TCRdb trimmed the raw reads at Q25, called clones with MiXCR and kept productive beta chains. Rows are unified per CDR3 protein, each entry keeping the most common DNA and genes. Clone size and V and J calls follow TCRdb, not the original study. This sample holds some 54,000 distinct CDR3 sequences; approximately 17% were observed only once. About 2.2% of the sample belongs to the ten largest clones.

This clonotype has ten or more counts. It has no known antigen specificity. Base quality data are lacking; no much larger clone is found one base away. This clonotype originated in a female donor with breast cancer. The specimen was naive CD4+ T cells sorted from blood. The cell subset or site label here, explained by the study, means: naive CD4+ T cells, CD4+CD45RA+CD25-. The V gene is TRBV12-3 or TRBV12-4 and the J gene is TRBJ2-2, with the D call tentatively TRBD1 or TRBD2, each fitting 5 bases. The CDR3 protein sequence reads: CASGDRGQYTGELFF. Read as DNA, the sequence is TGTGCCAGCGGCGACCGGGGCCAATACACCGGGGAGCTGTTTTTT.